A single sample gave rise to the 25 T cell receptor beta chains below, sequenced in a study of blood T cell repertoires in COVID-19. Profiling relied on immunoSEQ multiplex PCR, and the TCRdb table lists in-frame clones only, not all of them. Altogether 200,000 or so clones are present, roughly nine tenths being singletons, with the ten largest covering 0.6% to 0.9%. The sequencing input was peripheral blood. The receptors here all came from a woman in her 70s with acute or convalescent COVID-19.

The chain combines TRBV19 with TRBJ1-5, with D possibly TRBD1 on 5 matching bases. The germline V gene has CDR1 LNHDA and CDR2 SQIVND (reference sequence). The V and J ends lost 4 bases and 0 bases respectively, with 13 bases between them. The CDR3 runs 16 residues. In nucleotides, the CDR3 is TGTGCCAGTAGTAGGGGCCTTTCCTATAGCAATCAGCCCCAGCATTTT. This encodes CASSRGLSYSNQPQHF.

This chain joins TRBV18 and TRBJ2-7; 9 nucleotides match TRBD1. Germline trimming cut 8 bases from V and 2 bases from J; bases unmatched to any gene: 7. CDR3 length: 14 residues. Germline CDR1 is KGHSH and CDR2 is LQKENI. Here the CDR3 reads CASRGQGHPYEQYF. The DNA for the CDR3 is TGTGCCAGCCGGGGACAGGGTCATCCCTACGAGCAGTACTTC. The full variable domain, completed using reference TRBV18 and TRBJ2-7, is NAGVMQNPRHLVRRRGQEARLRCSPMKGHSHVYWYRQLPEEGLKFMVYLQKENIIDESGMPKERFSAEFPKEGPSILRIQQVVRGDSAAYFCASRGQGHPYEQYFGPGTRLTVT.

The gene calls are TRBV12-5 and TRBJ1-1; tentatively, D is TRBD1 (5 bases). From germline, CDR1 is LGHNT and CDR2 FRNRAP. The CDR3 totals 15 residues. Trimming cost V 1 base and J 6 bases, with 15 bases left between them. This CDR3 is CASGLGTGLVSEAFF. The CDR3 DNA reads TGTGCTAGTGGTTTGGGTACAGGTCTGGTCTCTGAAGCTTTCTTT.

In its sample, this clone was seen once. V is TRBV2 and J is TRBJ1-2; D call uncertain. Germline values: CDR1 SNHLY, CDR2 FYNNEI. Between the trimmed V and J ends, which lost 9 bases and 8 bases, there was a span of 16 bases. This CDR3 is built from 12 residues. CDR3 loop: CARPGSTGGYTF. CDR3 in DNA: TGTGCCAGGCCGGGCTCCACGGGGGGCTACACCTTC.

This sequence joins TRBV18 and TRBJ2-2; unclear D gene. V gave up 1 base and J gave up 4 bases, with 10 bases separating them. The CDR3 is 15 residues long. The germline V gene has CDR1 KGHSH and CDR2 LQKENI. The CDR3 bases are TGTGCCAGCTCACCACGGGCGACCTCCACCGGGGAGCTGTTTTTT. Protein sequence: CASSPRATSTGELFF.

The chain is built from TRBV18 and TRBJ2-5, with D unclear. V shed 6 bases and J shed 1 base, with 15 bases lying between them. CDR3 length: 15 residues. The germline V gene encodes CDR1 KGHSH and CDR2 LQKENI. The CDR3 DNA sequence: TGTGCCAGCTCTCGCGATAGCCTCCCCCAAGAGACCCAGTACTTC. This gives the protein CASSRDSLPQETQYF.

J is TRBJ1-2 and V is TRBV24-1; the match to TRBD1 covers 7 bases. The CDR3 has 13 amino acids. V was clipped by 6 bases and J by 4 bases; unmatched bases: 4. In germline, CDR1 is KGHDR, CDR2 SFDVKD. The chain's CDR3 is CATSQGESYGYTF. The CDR3 DNA reads as TGTGCCACCAGTCAGGGGGAAAGCTATGGCTACACCTTC.

In DNA, the CDR3 is TGTGCCAGCAGCTGGGGTCTACGGGACAGTTCCTACGAGCAGTACTTC. It yields the protein CASSWGLRDSSYEQYF. The V gene is TRBV5-5, the J gene TRBJ2-7, with 7 positions matching TRBD1. Losses at the gene ends were 3 bases for V and 1 base for J; bases not matched to a gene: 10. The CDR3 is made up of 16 amino acids. Germline V gene sequence: CDR1 SGHKS, CDR2 YYEKEE (reference sequence).

The rearrangement uses TRBV19 and TRBJ2-1; 11 nucleotides align to TRBD2. CDR1 and CDR2 from the germline V gene are LNHDA and SQIVND (reference sequence). The ends lost 4 bases at V and 5 bases at J; junction bases unmatched: 13. This CDR3 has 18 residues. In nucleotides, the CDR3 is TGTGCCAGTAGTAAAGAAGGTTCACTAGCGGGAGTCCACAATGAGCAGTTCTTC. It encodes CASSKEGSLAGVHNEQFF.

The chain combines TRBV6-5 with TRBJ2-5; possibly TRBD2 for D (6 bases). The V end lost 6 bases, the J end lost 6 bases, and 14 bases lay between the germline ends. The CDR3 covers 13 residues. CDR1 is MNHEY, CDR2 SVGAGI, per germline. The CDR3 DNA reads as TGTGCCAGCAGCTCCGATCGGGGGAAGACCCAGTACTTC. Translated, it gives CASSSDRGKTQYF.

The chain links TRBV28 to TRBJ2-1, with 11 bases fitting TRBD2. In germline, CDR1 is MDHEN, CDR2 SYDVKM. J lost 3 bases, V lost 3 bases, and 4 bases had no gene match. There are 16 residues in the CDR3. The CDR3 sequence is CASSLTSGKIYNEQFF. The CDR3 bases are TGTGCCAGCAGTTTGACTAGCGGGAAAATCTACAATGAGCAGTTCTTC.

The chain combines TRBV28 with TRBJ2-7; 7 nucleotides agree with TRBD2. Germline lookup yields CDR1 MDHEN and CDR2 SYDVKM. The CDR3 loop spans 12 amino acids. The CDR3 region is CSVEGGSREQYF. The CDR3 nucleotides read TGTTCAGTGGAGGGAGGGTCTCGGGAGCAGTACTTC.

This clone was recorded a few times. At one end, the junction sequence differs from germline, possibly due to a read error. The CDR3 is CASSLAPDQTIRF. The CDR3 DNA follows: TGTGCCAGCAGTTTAGCTCCCGACCAGACTATCCGCTTC. V usage is TRBV7-2 and J usage is TRBJ1-2; D gene unclear. CDR1 is SGHTA and CDR2 is FQGNSA in the germline V gene. This CDR3 contains 13 residues.

The gene calls are TRBV5-1 and TRBJ1-2, with D possibly matching TRBD1 (5 bases). There are 14 residues in the CDR3. Germline CDR1 is SGHRS and CDR2 is YFSETQ. The V gene lost 1 base and the J gene lost 7 bases, with 14 bases spanning the gap. CDR3 DNA: TGCGCCAGCAGCTTGAGTTCGCAGGGTTTTGGCTACACCTTC. Amino acid sequence: CASSLSSQGFGYTF.

This sequence joins TRBV11-2 and TRBJ2-6; perhaps TRBD1 as D (5 bases). Germline CDR1 SGHAT, CDR2 FQNNGV. V lost 5 bases, J lost 5 bases, and 13 bases lay in between. The CDR3 runs to 15 residues. The CDR3 here is CASSEQGVRANVLTF. CDR3 in DNA: TGTGCCAGCAGCGAGCAGGGCGTTAGGGCCAACGTCCTGACTTTC.

The J gene is TRBJ1-5, the V gene TRBV3-1 (or the pseudogene TRBV3-2), with D possibly matching TRBD1 (6 bases). Germline CDR1 and CDR2: LGHDT and YNNKEL (reference sequence). The CDR3 sequence is 14 residues long. Trimming took off 1 base at V and 9 bases at J, with 13 bases between the two ends. CDR3 DNA sequence: TGTGCCAGCAGCCAAGCGGGGGGAGGGGGGCCCCAGCATTTT. This codes for CASSQAGGGGPQHF.

This chain connects TRBV19 to TRBJ1-6, with TRBD1 matching over 9 bases. Trimming took 7 bases from V and 7 from J; bases not matched to a gene: 5. CDR1 is LNHDA and CDR2 is SQIVND in the germline V gene (reference sequence). CDR3 length: 14 residues. The DNA for the CDR3 is TGTGCCAGTACCGACAGGGGGATAAATTCACCCCTCCACTTT. Translating it yields CASTDRGINSPLHF.

CDR3 DNA sequence: TGTGCCAGCACCCGAGATACAGGGCATCGAGAGACCCAGTACTTC. This translates into CASTRDTGHRETQYF. The chain joins TRBV7-9 to TRBJ2-5, with a weak D call TRBD1 (6 bases). Germline CDR1 reads SEHNR; CDR2 reads FQNEAQ (reference sequence). This CDR3 spans 15 amino acids. V lost 7 bases and J lost 4, with 19 bases in between.

The rearrangement uses TRBV2 and TRBJ1-4, with D perhaps TRBD1 (5 bases). V lost 5 bases and J lost 6, with 13 bases in between. Germline CDR1 SNHLY, CDR2 FYNNEI. This CDR3 spans 14 amino acids. The CDR3 loop reads CASSYRILDEKLFF. The CDR3 coding sequence is TGTGCCAGCAGTTACAGGATTCTGGATGAAAAACTGTTTTTT. The variable domain in full, completed from reference TRBV2 and TRBJ1-4, reads EPEVTQTPSHQVTQMGQEVILRCVPISNHLYFYWYRQILGQKVEFLVSFYNNEISEKSEIFDDQFSVERPDGSNFTLKIRSTKLEDSAMYFCASSYRILDEKLFFGSGTQLSVL.

The chain employs TRBV10-3 and TRBJ2-1, with 10 bases that match TRBD2. This CDR3 has 16 amino acids. J was trimmed by 7 bases and V by 0 bases; bases with no gene match: 6. The germline V gene encodes CDR1 ENHRY and CDR2 SYGVKD. Written as DNA, the CDR3 is TGTGCCATCAGTGAGTCGAGCGGGAGGGCCCAGAATGAGCAGTTCTTC. Protein: CAISESSGRAQNEQFF.

The chain carries TRBV10-3 and TRBJ1-2; TRBD1 aligns across 7 bases. Losses at the gene ends were 6 bases for V and 3 bases for J; bases not matched to a gene: 4. This CDR3 has 13 amino acids. The germline V gene encodes CDR1 ENHRY and CDR2 SYGVKD. CDR3 nucleotides: TGTGCCATCAGCGTAGGGACAGACTATGGCTACACCTTC. Translated: CAISVGTDYGYTF.

The chain employs TRBV11-3 and TRBJ2-7; 9 nucleotides line up with TRBD2. The CDR3 spans 16 residues. The V gene end was trimmed by 1 base and the J gene end by 2 bases; junction bases not matched to a gene: 6. Germline values: CDR1 SGHNT, CDR2 YENEEA. The CDR3 bases are TGTGCCAGCAGCTTAGGAGGTAGCGGGAGAACCTACGAGCAGTACTTC. Its translation: CASSLGGSGRTYEQYF.

V usage is TRBV14 and J usage is TRBJ1-6; D gene unclear. The CDR3 spans 13 residues. Trimming left V 6 bases short and J 7 bases short, with 10 bases between. Germline CDR1 is SGHDN and CDR2 is FVKESK. The CDR3 loop is CASRMARNSPLHF. The CDR3 bases are TGTGCCAGCAGGATGGCCAGGAATTCACCCCTCCACTTT. Full variable domain (outside the CDR3, taken from reference TRBV14 and TRBJ1-6): EAGVTQFPSHSVIEKGQTVTLRCDPISGHDNLYWYRRVMGKEIKFLLHFVKESKQDESGMPNNRFLAERTGGTYSTLKVQPAELEDSGVYFCASRMARNSPLHFGNGTRLTVT.

On this clone: The sample has other DNA sequences that encode this CDR3 too. The chain couples TRBV2 to TRBJ2-3; maybe TRBD2 (5 bases). This CDR3 contains 15 residues. Germline CDR1 reads SNHLY; CDR2 reads FYNNEI. Trimming took 2 bases from V and 3 from J, leaving 12 bases between them. CDR3 loop: CASSESGVGTDTQYF. DNA for the CDR3: TGTGCCAGCAGTGAATCCGGGGTTGGTACAGATACGCAGTATTTT.

The chain joins TRBV11-2 to TRBJ2-7; TRBD2 aligns across 11 bases. Germline V CDR1 and CDR2: SGHAT, FQNNGV. The V segment lost 5 bases and the J segment 3 bases; nucleotides outside the gene matches: 9. The CDR3 length is 16 residues. The CDR3 reads CASSPQVAGGLYEQYF. In nucleotides, the CDR3 is TGTGCCAGCAGCCCCCAGGTAGCGGGAGGGCTCTACGAGCAGTACTTC.